This T cell receptor beta chain was identified in a study of blood T cell repertoires in COVID-19. CDR1 is SNHLY and CDR2 is FYNNEI in the germline V gene. The V end lost 6 bases, the J end lost 3 bases, and 23 bases lay between the germline ends. This CDR3 is 17 amino acids long. The repertoire was sequenced with immunoSEQ multiplex PCR; TCRdb's copy has only in-frame clones and lacks some. The table has 15,000 to 20,000 clones, around 82% seen once. The rearrangement joins TRBV2 to TRBJ2-5; tentative D call: TRBD2 (5 bases). The source of this sequence is an older man with active COVID-19. The sequencing input was peripheral blood. The chain's CDR3 is CASSNGGYGRGEETQYF. CDR3 in DNA: TGTGCCAGCAGCAACGGTGGATACGGACGGGGAGAAGAGACCCAGTACTTC.